This T cell receptor beta chain was obtained from a study of response to subunit inactivated influenza vaccine (dated by TCRdb to between 2018 and 2020). Study-level background: Deep quantitative profiling of the T cell receptor repertoire was used in the study to follow responses to a trivalent subunit inactivated influenza vaccine.

General conclusions and limits of the study: It was suggested by the authors that each seasonal influenza vaccination may recruit only a limited number of new T cells.

Trimming takes 8 bases off V and 5 bases off J; junction bases not matched to a gene: 13. Including cysteine and phenylalanine, the CDR3 has 14 amino acids. Just CDR3 DNA is preserved here, 42 bases in frame from base 1. The germline V gene provides CDR1 SQVTM and CDR2 ANQGSEA. This clonotype was counted many times. The specificity of this receptor is unknown. The sample holds no much larger clone one base away, and base qualities are not on file. The library was prepared using RT-PCR. Sequencing was performed on an Illumina HiSeq 2500. TCRdb trimmed public reads at Q25 via fastp, called clones via MiXCR and kept in-frame beta chains. Each CDR3 protein appears once, grouped with its most common genes and DNA. The sample profile shows some 500,000 distinct CDR3 sequences; 16% of them were found once. The ten most abundant clones make up around 3% of the sample.

Specimen: CD4+ T cells sorted from PBMCs, collected roughly 24 months after vaccination. Here the chain combines TRBV29-1 and TRBJ2-5, with TRBD1 identical over 8 junction bases. This sequence originates from a man aged 50 to 69 who received an inactivated influenza vaccine. Donor details come from another sample of the same person, matched by shared clones. The nucleotide sequence is TGCAGCACCGGGACAGGAGGAATGAGGGAGACCCAGTACTTC. The resulting protein is CSTGTGGMRETQYF.